This T cell receptor beta chain came from a study of T-cell reconstitution after alpha-beta-depleted transplantation in children. General study points: Alpha-beta T cells about two months after transplant reportedly derived from several hundred expanded graft clones.

This clonotype came up a few times. Its specificity is not known. This CDR3 has 15 residues. Germline assignment: CDR1 WNHNN and CDR2 SYGVQD (reference sequence). The ends were cut back, 3 bases at V and 0 bases at J, with 11 bases in the middle. For TCRbeta, the library was prepared with unique molecular identifiers. TCRdb passed the PCR reads through MiXCR, listing each CDR3 protein once. The sample comprises around 450,000 distinct CDR3 sequences, roughly 44% of which are singletons, and approximately 30% rests with the top ten. This sequence originates from a girl under 10 years old with aplastic anemia, due to receive a stem cell transplant. This sequence joins TRBV10-1 and TRBJ1-1, with no clear D. Sequencing was performed on PBMCs, taken before TCRalphabeta/CD19-depleted stem cell transplant. This CDR3 reads CASSDEGWVNTEAFF. CDR3 nucleotide sequence: TGCGCCAGCAGTGACGAGGGCTGGGTGAACACTGAAGCTTTCTTT.